This T cell receptor beta chain was captured in a study of CD8 T cells in ankylosing spondylitis. Points from the study as a whole: The authors reported significant enrichment of disease-linked clones in matched ankylosing spondylitis synovial fluid. Disease-linked clones were found to be CD8+ and relatively rare in peripheral blood. A motif in TCR beta, a set of several highly homologous variants, appeared characteristic of ankylosing spondylitis blood. Earlier authors reported some of these motif variants in reactive arthritis synovial fluid and blood.

Libraries of TCR beta came from quantitative 5'-RACE with molecular barcodes. TCRdb re-called the 5' RACE reads through MiXCR, storing one row per CDR3 protein. The repertoire consists of 800,000 to 900,000 distinct CDR3 sequences, with roughly 12% occurring once and the leading ten covering under 0.6%. The CDR3 has 14 residues. Germline CDR1 SNHLY, CDR2 FYNNEI. With 2 bases clipped from V and 0 bases from J, the junction kept 0 bases outside the gene matches. Notes on this clonotype: Its antigen is unidentified.

The sequenced sample consisted of blood, either unsorted or a sorted T cell fraction (not recorded which). The sequence derives from a male donor with ankylosing spondylitis. The rearrangement joins TRBV2 to TRBJ2-7; the match to TRBD1 covers 8 bases. The CDR3 region is CASSEQGASYEQYF. Written as DNA, the CDR3 is TGTGCCAGCAGTGAACAGGGGGCCTCCTACGAGCAGTACTTC.